This T cell receptor beta chain is from a study of identical twins. Study-level points and caveats: The models systematically underestimated how much out-of-frame TCR alpha was shared in monozygotic twins. Fewer insertions marked abundant cord blood beta clonotypes; young adult naive trended weakly, memory not at all. Beta out-of-frame twin sharing showed a weaker excess.

There are 14 residues in the CDR3. The germline CDR1 and CDR2 sequences are SGHRS and YFSETQ. Trimming took off 1 base at V and 2 bases at J, with 9 bases between the two ends. A template switching step contributed a universal primer site, while unique molecular identifiers were present in the cDNA. TCRdb analysed the 5' RACE reads with MiXCR anew, one entry per CDR3 protein. The sample includes 570,000 or so distinct CDR3 sequences, just under 10% of them seen just once. The sample holds many counts of this clonotype. What it binds is unknown. This sample also belongs to another study, concerning yellow fever vaccine responses in identical twins.

Material for sequencing was PBMCs. This chain connects TRBV5-1 to TRBJ1-1; D gene ambiguous. This TCR was recovered from a woman in her late teens or twenties in good health. The CDR3 sequence: CASSLNGENTEAFF. The CDR3 nucleotides read TGCGCCAGCAGCTTGAATGGGGAAAACACTGAAGCTTTCTTT.